The next 8 T cell receptor beta chains were all read from a single sample in a study of blood T cell repertoires in COVID-19. TCRdb keeps only in-frame clones here, not all; method: immunoSEQ multiplex PCR. The repertoire holds around 190,000 clones, with around nine tenths as singletons. The material sequenced was peripheral blood. Receptor source: a human donor in a cohort sampled during active COVID-19.

The rearrangement links TRBV19 to TRBJ2-5; D may be TRBD2 (5 bases). CDR1 and CDR2 (germline): LNHDA, SQIVND (reference sequence). The CDR3 covers 16 residues. V lost 2 bases, J lost 6 bases, and 19 bases lay in between. CDR3 nucleotides: TGTGCCAGTAGTATATCGGGGTTTGGTCCCTTGAAGACCCAGTACTTC. This encodes CASSISGFGPLKTQYF.

This rearrangement joins TRBV9 to TRBJ2-1, with D possibly being TRBD1 (5 bases). The germline V and J ends were trimmed by 0 bases and 10 bases, with 14 bases remaining between them. Germline V lookup: CDR1 SGDLS, CDR2 YYNGEE. This CDR3 is built from 14 residues. The CDR3 region has the DNA TGTGCCAGCAGCGTAGTGGCCCATCCAGGGGAGCAGTTCTTC. It codes for CASSVVAHPGEQFF.

The CDR3 DNA follows: TGTGCCTGGAGTGCTGACAGGGTGAATTCACCCCTCCACTTT. Translation: CAWSADRVNSPLHF. J is TRBJ1-6 and V is TRBV30; 7 nucleotides agree with TRBD1. This CDR3 contains 14 residues. The germline CDR1 and CDR2 sequences are GTSNPN and SVGIG (reference sequence). V lost 1 base to trimming and J lost 7 bases; unmatched junction nucleotides: 4.

This clone was recorded only once. The chain links TRBV28 to TRBJ1-1; 9 nucleotides align to TRBD1. From germline, CDR1 is MDHEN and CDR2 SYDVKM. Germline trimming cut 6 bases from V and 6 bases from J; bases unmatched to any gene: 14. The CDR3 loop spans 16 amino acids. CDR3 protein: CASSLLDRGDYAEAFF. DNA of the CDR3: TGTGCCAGCAGCCTTCTCGACAGGGGGGACTACGCTGAAGCTTTCTTT.

The chain combines TRBV7-8 with TRBJ2-7; D call uncertain. This CDR3 comprises 12 residues. V was clipped by 1 base and J by 4 bases, with 5 bases between them. The germline gives CDR1 SGHVS, CDR2 FQNEAQ. This chain's CDR3 is CASSLGEYEQYF. The DNA for the CDR3 is TGTGCCAGCAGCTTAGGAGAGTACGAGCAGTACTTC.

This sequence joins TRBV3-1 (or the pseudogene TRBV3-2) and TRBJ1-2; D not resolved. The CDR3 spans 13 residues. Germline values: CDR1 LGHDT, CDR2 YNNKEL (reference sequence). Trimming stripped 4 bases from V and 4 bases from J, with 10 bases between. Written as DNA, the CDR3 is TGTGCCAGCAGCCGGAGGACCTTCTATGGCTACACCTTC. It specifies CASSRRTFYGYTF.

The chain employs TRBV4-3 and TRBJ2-7, with 7 positions matching TRBD2. This CDR3 contains 14 residues. Trimming removed 1 base from V and 7 bases from J; junction bases left unmatched: 7. The V gene's germline CDR1 is LGHNA and CDR2 YSLEER. DNA of the CDR3: TGCGCCAGCAGCCAAGGGTTGGACGGGGGGGAGCAGTACTTC. Protein: CASSQGLDGGEQYF.

V usage is TRBV9 and J usage is TRBJ2-3; D ambiguous. The CDR3 runs to 16 residues. Germline-derived CDR1 and CDR2 are SGDLS and YYNGEE. Trimming pared 4 bases from V and 5 bases from J, leaving 20 bases between. Written as DNA, the CDR3 is TGTGCCAGCAGCAAAGCCGGTCAAAACCCCCAAGATACGCAGTATTTT. Protein product: CASSKAGQNPQDTQYF.